This TCR beta chain is from a study of cytomegalovirus exposure and HLA in healthy donors. Findings and limits, study-wide: DRB1 showed the most TCR associations and HLA-C the fewest in a later analysis, as rates varied by HLA locus. Relative to the approximately 700-donor mean, N-insertions were reportedly fewer in an Asian-associated ancestry cluster in a later analysis. Confirmation in vitro established that a few CMV-associated chains were specific for CMV antigens. About 87% or about 30% of the time was how often most TCR beta V segments were productive, according to an earlier analysis.

This clone was counted a few times. The antigen remains unidentified. Trimming left V 0 bases short and J 14 bases short, with 13 bases between. The CDR3 has 12 amino acids. Germline values: CDR1 LNHDA, CDR2 SQIVND (reference sequence). PCR used 60 Vbeta primers and 13 Jbeta primers. Sequencing used immunoSEQ multiplex PCR; TCRdb keeps in-frame clones, though not all of them. Seen here are about 120,000 clones, over 8.5% observed once, and the top ten hold 6% to 7.5%. The source is a woman aged 40 to 55 in good health and CMV-seropositive. The V and J genes are TRBV19 and TRBJ1-2; no firm D call. The specimen was PBMCs. CDR3 amino acids: CASSIEVGSRTF. The CDR3 nucleotides read TGTGCCAGTAGTATAGAAGTTGGCTCGAGGACCTTC.